The text below deals with one T cell receptor beta chain. What this receptor recognizes is not known. Per-nucleotide qualities are absent, and no much larger clonotype sits a single base away. This specimen belongs to a study of shared clonotypes between healthy human individuals (dated by TCRdb to the early 2020s). About the full investigation: Two women and a few men aged 18 to 49 years were included in the cohort. For each donor, three plates each were used for CD4 naive and CD4 memory, two plates were used for CD8 naive, and one plate was used for CD8 memory. To estimate repertoire size and how much clonotypes are shared between individuals, the study performed deep sequencing of blood TCR repertoires from a few healthy adults. Libraries were prepared and TCR repertoires were sequenced by different laboratories using diverse techniques, in order to increase sequencing depth and limit assay-specific biases. Leukapheresis yielded between about 0.9 and 10 billion PBMCs per donor. The research as a whole found: About 5% of naive CD4, roughly 3.6% of naive CD8, approximately 2.2% of memory CD4, and around 0.42% of memory CD8 clonotypes were shared across several donors. Sampling was restricted to blood, and TCR repertoires in tissues likely differ from the TCR repertoires found in blood. Pairwise subsampling indicated that sequencing depth was expected to affect the degree of clonotype sharing among donors. Even with the large sequencing depth, rarefaction of the sorted-subset datasets indicated that sequencing was incomplete. Compared with non-shared clonotypes, the clonotypes found in all four sorted-subset donors had higher generation probabilities. Naive subsets generally had larger estimated clonotype richness than memory subsets. Because the study included only a small number of donors, the genetic and exposure-history diversity represented was limited.

Using the deep immunoSEQ assay, multiplex PCR amplified TCR CDR3 regions from genomic DNA. Extracted genomic DNA from each cell subset was spread evenly across all wells of several immunoSEQ 96-well plates, with each plate serving as a replicate. For sorted subsets, around 200 ng genomic DNA, equal to 30,000 or so T cell genomes, was loaded into each replicate PCR. The purified libraries were quantified using a Qubit 3.0 fluorometer, sized with a Bioanalyzer 2100, and then quantified again using the KAPA Library Quantification kit. Each immunoSEQ 96-well plate was sequenced on its own single-read 150-cycle Illumina NextSeq 550 flow cell. On the study's bioinformatics: Because the immunoSEQ output included only junctional sequences and no quality scores, the filtering could not be the same as the filtering used for full-length reads. To assign V/J genes and CDR3, sequences were annotated against IMGT germline references using PyIR, a Python wrapper for IgBLAST v1.9. Any read was removed if the V/J assignment was weak (E-value above 1e-6), the CDR3 was missing, or the read contained stop codons, out-of-frame junctions, or ambiguous translated residues. A V3J clonotype was defined by an identical inferred V gene, J gene, and CDR3 amino acid sequence. Percentage overlap between repertoires was computed as shared unique clonotypes divided by the size of the smaller repertoire. Richness of each repertoire was evaluated using RTK rarefaction, the Chao1 estimator, and Recon v2.1 estimates of unobserved clonotypes. For all TCRbeta clonotypes obtained by the gDNA method from a few donors, generation probabilities were computed with OLGA. TCRdb re-hosts the immuneACCESS table, in-frame sequences only. Its copies lack some clones; in the studies checked, an unresolved V gene accounts for under half of them, and the cause for the rest is not known. That table supplies the V and J calls and clone size; D and trimming were determined from the DNA. This sample gives over a million clones in total; around 78% of them show up just once. The ten largest clones take up roughly 0.55% of the sample.

V is clipped by 1 base and J by 9 bases, and the sequence between their germline boundaries is 13 bases long. The CDR3 runs 14 residues from the cysteine to the phenylalanine. The retained sequence is limited to the CDR3, 42 bases, with the frame set at the first base. CDR1 is given as MDHEN and CDR2 as SYDVKM, both from the germline V gene. The donors were healthy, HIV-negative adults with no recently reported acute infections or vaccinations. All donors were Caucasian adults living in Nashville, Tennessee, USA. CD4+ T cells were enriched by magnetic negative selection; naive cells were then positively selected on CD45RA, and the negative fraction formed the memory subset. After blood collection by leukapheresis, PBMCs were isolated using Ficoll-Histopaque density gradient centrifugation and then cryopreserved in the vapor phase of liquid nitrogen. Purity and quantity of every magnetically sorted T cell population were checked by analytical flow cytometry. Each sorted fraction had its genomic DNA isolated and then quantified by UV absorbance on a Nanodrop 2000c.

The clonotype comes from a man younger than 30 in good health. Some clones in this sample may be carry-over from other donors' samples. The V and J segments used are TRBV28 and TRBJ2-1; the D segment cannot be called with confidence. Sequencing was carried out using memory CD4+ T cells from PBMCs. The sample's cell subset or site label, decoded: CD45RA-negative fraction. The DNA sequence is TGTGCCAGCAGTTTATTGAGTTTGTCTGGTGAGCAGTTCTTC. This yields the protein CASSLLSLSGEQFF.